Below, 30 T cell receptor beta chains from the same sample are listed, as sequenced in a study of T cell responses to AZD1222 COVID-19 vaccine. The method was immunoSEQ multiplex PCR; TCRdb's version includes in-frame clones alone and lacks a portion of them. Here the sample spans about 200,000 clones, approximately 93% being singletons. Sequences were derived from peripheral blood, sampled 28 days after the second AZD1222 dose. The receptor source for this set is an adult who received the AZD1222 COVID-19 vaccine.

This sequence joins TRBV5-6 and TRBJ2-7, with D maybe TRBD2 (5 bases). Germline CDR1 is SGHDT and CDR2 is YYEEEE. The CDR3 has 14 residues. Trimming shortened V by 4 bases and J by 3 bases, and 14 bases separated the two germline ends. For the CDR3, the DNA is TGTGCCAGCAGCCCGACGGGAAGCCTCTACGAGCAGTACTTC. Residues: CASSPTGSLYEQYF.

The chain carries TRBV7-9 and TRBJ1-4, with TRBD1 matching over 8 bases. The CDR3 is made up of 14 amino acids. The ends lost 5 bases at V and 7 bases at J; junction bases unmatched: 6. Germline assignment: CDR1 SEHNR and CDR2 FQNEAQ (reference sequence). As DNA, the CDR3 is TGTGCCAGCAGCCCAGGGACAGGCGCTGAAAAACTGTTTTTT. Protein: CASSPGTGAEKLFF.

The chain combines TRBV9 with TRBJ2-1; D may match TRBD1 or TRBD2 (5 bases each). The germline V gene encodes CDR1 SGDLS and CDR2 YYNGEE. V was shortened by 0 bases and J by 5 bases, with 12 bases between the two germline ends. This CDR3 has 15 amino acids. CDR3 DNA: TGTGCCAGCAGCGTAGGAGGGACGGTGGACAATGAGCAGTTCTTC. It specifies CASSVGGTVDNEQFF.

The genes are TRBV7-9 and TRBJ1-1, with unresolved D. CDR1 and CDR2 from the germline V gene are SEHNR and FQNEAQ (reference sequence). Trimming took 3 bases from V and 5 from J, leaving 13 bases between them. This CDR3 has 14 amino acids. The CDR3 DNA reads TGTGCCAGCAGCTTGTACGGCGTAGAAACTGAAGCTTTCTTT. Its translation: CASSLYGVETEAFF.

The CDR3 here is CASSLKYEQYF. DNA for the CDR3: TGTGCCAGCAGTTTGAAGTACGAGCAGTACTTC. V and J are TRBV12-3 or TRBV12-4 and TRBJ2-7; no definite D call. The CDR3 is made up of 11 amino acids. Trimming removed 3 bases at V and 4 bases at J, with 4 bases between.

The CDR3: CASTPRQGPGNTIYF. In DNA, the CDR3 is TGTGCCAGCACCCCCCGGCAGGGCCCTGGAAACACCATATATTTT. The rearrangement uses TRBV25-1 and TRBJ1-3, with D tentatively TRBD1 (5 bases). Germline V gene sequence: CDR1 MGHDK, CDR2 SYGVNS. This CDR3 is 15 amino acids long. The V and J ends lost 7 bases and 2 bases respectively, with 15 bases between them.

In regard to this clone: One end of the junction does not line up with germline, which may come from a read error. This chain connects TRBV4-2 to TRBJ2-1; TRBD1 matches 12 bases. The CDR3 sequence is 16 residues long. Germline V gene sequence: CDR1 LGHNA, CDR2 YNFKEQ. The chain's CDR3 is CASSKDTGTGGDEQFF. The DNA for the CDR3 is TGTGCCAGCAGCAAAGACACCGGGACAGGGGGCGATGAGCAGTTCTTC.

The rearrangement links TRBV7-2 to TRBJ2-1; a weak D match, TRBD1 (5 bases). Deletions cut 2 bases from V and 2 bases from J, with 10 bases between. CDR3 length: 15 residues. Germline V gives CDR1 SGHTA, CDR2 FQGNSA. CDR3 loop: CASSLQGLTYNEQFF. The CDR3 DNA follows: TGTGCCAGCAGCTTACAGGGTCTCACCTACAATGAGCAGTTCTTC.

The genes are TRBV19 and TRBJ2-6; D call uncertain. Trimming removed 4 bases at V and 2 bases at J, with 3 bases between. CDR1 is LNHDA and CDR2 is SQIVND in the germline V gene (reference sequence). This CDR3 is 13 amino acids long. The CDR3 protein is CASSTTGANVLTF. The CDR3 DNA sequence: TGTGCCAGTAGTACAACTGGGGCCAACGTCCTGACTTTC.

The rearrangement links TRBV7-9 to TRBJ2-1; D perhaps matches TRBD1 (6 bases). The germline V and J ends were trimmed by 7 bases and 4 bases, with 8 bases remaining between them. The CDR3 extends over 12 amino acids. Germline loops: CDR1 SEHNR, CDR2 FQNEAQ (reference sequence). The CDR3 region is CASIDRYNEQFF. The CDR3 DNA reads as TGTGCCAGCATCGACAGGTACAATGAGCAGTTCTTC.

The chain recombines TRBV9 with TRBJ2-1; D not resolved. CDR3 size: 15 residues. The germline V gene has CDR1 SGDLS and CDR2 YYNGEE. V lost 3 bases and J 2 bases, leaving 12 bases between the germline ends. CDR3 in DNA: TGTGCCAGCAGCGCCCGATCGGCTCCCTACAATGAGCAGTTCTTC. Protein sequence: CASSARSAPYNEQFF.

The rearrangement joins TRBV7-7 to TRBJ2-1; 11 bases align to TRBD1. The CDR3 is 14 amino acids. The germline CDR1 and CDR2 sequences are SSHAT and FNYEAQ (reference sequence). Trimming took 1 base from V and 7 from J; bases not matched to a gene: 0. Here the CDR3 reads CASSLGDRGNEQFF. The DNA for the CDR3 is TGTGCCAGCAGCTTAGGGGACAGGGGGAATGAGCAGTTCTTC.

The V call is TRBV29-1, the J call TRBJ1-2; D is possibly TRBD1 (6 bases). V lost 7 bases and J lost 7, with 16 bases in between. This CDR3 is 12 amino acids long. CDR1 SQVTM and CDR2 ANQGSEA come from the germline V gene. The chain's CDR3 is CSAGSGDGGYTF. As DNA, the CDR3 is TGCAGCGCTGGCTCAGGGGATGGTGGCTACACCTTC.

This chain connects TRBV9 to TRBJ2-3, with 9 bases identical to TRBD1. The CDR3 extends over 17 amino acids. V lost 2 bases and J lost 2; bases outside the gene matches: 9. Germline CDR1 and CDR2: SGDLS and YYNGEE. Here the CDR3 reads CASSVSGQGVVTDTQYF. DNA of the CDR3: TGTGCCAGCAGCGTTTCGGGACAGGGTGTTGTCACAGATACGCAGTATTTT.

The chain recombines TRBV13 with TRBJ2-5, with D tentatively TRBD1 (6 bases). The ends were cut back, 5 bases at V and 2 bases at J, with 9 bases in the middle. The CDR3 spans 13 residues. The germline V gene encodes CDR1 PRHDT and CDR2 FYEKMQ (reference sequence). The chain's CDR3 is CASSLDRQETQYF. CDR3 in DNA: TGTGCCAGCAGCCTCGACAGGCAAGAGACCCAGTACTTC. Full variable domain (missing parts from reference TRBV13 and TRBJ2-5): AAGVIQSPRHLIKEKRETATLKCYPIPRHDTVYWYQQGPGQDPQFLISFYEKMQSDKGSIPDRFSAQQFSDYHSELNMSSLELGDSALYFCASSLDRQETQYFGPGTRLLVL.

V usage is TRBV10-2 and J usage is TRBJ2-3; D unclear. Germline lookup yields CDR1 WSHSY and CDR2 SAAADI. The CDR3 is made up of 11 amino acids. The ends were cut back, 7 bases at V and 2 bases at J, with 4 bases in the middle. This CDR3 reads CASKTTDTQYF. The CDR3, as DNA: TGCGCCAGCAAAACCACAGATACGCAGTATTTT.

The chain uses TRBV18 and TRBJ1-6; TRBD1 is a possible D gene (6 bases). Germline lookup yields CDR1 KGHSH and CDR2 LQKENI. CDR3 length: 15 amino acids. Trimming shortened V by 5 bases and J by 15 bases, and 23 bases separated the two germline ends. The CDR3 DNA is TGTGCCAGCTCAGCTGCTGCGCAGGGGATTCAGAACCTCCACTTT. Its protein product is CASSAAAQGIQNLHF.

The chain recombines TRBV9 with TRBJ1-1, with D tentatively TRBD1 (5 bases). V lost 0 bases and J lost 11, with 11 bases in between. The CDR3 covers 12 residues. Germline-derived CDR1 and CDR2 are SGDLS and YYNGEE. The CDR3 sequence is CASSVEVGPAFF. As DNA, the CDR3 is TGTGCCAGCAGCGTAGAGGTGGGGCCGGCTTTCTTT.

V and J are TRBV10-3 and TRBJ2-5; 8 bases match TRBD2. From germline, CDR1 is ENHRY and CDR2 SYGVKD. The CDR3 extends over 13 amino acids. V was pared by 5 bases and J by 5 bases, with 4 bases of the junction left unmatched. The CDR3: CAISSGGRETQYF. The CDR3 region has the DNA TGTGCCATCAGTAGCGGGGGAAGGGAGACCCAGTACTTC.

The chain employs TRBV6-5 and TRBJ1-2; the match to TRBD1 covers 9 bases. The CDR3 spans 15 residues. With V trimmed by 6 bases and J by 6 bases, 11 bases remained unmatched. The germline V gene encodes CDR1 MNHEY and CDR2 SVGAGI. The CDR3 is CASSARTTGGNGYTF. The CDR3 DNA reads TGTGCCAGCAGCGCTAGAACCACAGGGGGCAATGGCTACACCTTC.

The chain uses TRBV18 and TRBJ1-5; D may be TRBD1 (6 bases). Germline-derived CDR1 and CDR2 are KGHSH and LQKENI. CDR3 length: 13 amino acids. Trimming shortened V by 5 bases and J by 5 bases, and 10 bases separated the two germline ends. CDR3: CASSNREDQPQHF. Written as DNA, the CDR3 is TGTGCCAGCTCAAACAGGGAGGATCAGCCCCAGCATTTT.

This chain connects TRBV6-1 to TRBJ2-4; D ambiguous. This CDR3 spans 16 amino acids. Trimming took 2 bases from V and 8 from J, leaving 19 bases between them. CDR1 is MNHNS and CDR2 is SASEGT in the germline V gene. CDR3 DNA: TGTGCCAGCAGTGAATCAAGCAGTTCCTTGGTGGACATTCAGTACTTC. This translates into CASSESSSSLVDIQYF.

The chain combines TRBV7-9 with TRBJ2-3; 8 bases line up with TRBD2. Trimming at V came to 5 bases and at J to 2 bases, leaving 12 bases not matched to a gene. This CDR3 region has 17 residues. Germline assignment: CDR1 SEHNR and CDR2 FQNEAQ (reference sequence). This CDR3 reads CASSPGVAGLPTDTQYF. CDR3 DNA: TGTGCCAGCAGCCCGGGGGTAGCGGGGCTACCCACAGATACGCAGTATTTT.

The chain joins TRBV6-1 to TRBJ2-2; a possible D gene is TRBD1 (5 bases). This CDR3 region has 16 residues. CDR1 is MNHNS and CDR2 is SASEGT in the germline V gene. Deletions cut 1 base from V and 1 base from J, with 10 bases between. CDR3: CASSEGLTENTGELFF. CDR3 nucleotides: TGTGCCAGCAGTGAAGGCCTGACAGAGAACACCGGGGAGCTGTTTTTT.

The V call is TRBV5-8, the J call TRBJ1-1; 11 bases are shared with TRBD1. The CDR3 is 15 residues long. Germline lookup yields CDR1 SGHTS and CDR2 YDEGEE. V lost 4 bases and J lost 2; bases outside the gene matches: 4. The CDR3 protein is CASSAGTGGNTEAFF. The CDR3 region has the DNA TGTGCCAGCAGCGCCGGGACAGGGGGAAACACTGAAGCTTTCTTT. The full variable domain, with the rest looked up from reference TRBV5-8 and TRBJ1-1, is EAGVTQSPTHLIKTRGQQATLRCSPISGHTSVYWYQQALGLGLQFLLWYDEGEERNRGNFPPRFSGRQFPNYSSELNVNALELEDSALYLCASSAGTGGNTEAFFGQGTRLTVV.

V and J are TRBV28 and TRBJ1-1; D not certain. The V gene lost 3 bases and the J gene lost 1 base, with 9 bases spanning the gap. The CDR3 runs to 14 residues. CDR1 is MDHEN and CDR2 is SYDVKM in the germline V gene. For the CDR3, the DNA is TGTGCCAGCAGTTTCCTGGGCCCGAACACTGAAGCTTTCTTT. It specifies CASSFLGPNTEAFF.

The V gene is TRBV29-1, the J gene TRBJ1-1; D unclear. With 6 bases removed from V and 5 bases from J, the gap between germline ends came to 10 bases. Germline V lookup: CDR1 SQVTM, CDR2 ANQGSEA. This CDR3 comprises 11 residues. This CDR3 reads CSVPMGTEAFF. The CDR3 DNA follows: TGCAGCGTCCCGATGGGGACTGAAGCTTTCTTT.

The CDR3: CASSQDYGTGGDEQFF. DNA for the CDR3: TGTGCCAGCAGCCAAGATTACGGGACAGGGGGCGATGAGCAGTTCTTC. The J gene is TRBJ2-1, the V gene TRBV3-1 (or the pseudogene TRBV3-2), with 12 bases identical to TRBD1. Unmatched junction bases numbered 5, after V lost 0 bases and J lost 8 bases. The CDR3 totals 16 residues. CDR1 and CDR2 (germline): LGHDT, YNNKEL (reference sequence).

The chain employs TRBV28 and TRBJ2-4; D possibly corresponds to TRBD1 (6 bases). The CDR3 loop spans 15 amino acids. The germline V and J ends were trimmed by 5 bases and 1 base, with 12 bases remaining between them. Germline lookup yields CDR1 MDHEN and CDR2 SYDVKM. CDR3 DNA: TGTGCCAGCAGTATTACAGGGTCGGCCAAAAACATTCAGTACTTC. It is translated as CASSITGSAKNIQYF.

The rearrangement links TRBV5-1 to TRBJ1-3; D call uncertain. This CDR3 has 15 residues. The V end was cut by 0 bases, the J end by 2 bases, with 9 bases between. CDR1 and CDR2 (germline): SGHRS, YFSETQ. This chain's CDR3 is CASSLGATTGNTIYF. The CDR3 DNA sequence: TGCGCCAGCAGCTTGGGGGCGACAACTGGAAACACCATATATTTT.